These T cell receptor beta chains were read from a single sample in a study of blood T cell repertoires in COVID-19. TCRdb's copy holds only in-frame clones and misses some; the assay was immunoSEQ multiplex PCR. The table lists some 410,000 clones, roughly 88% of them singletons. Sequences were obtained from PBMCs or T cells enriched from blood (not recorded which). The origin of the receptors is a woman between 25 and 40 years old with acute COVID-19. CDR3s include the opening cysteine and the closing phenylalanine or tryptophan. The D gene is left open where the match is weak. Where a row states a size, it is once, few, many or the class of an expanded clone; other rows omit it.

TRBJ1-5,TRBV7-9,.,.,TGTGCCAGCAGCTTTTGGGGGGACAGCAATCAGCCCCAGCATTTT,CASSFWGDSNQPQHF
TRBJ2-2,TRBV2,once,.,TGTGCTAGCGAGCCGGGGGCCGGGGAGCTGTTTTTT,CASEPGAGELFF
TRBJ1-2,TRBV19,.,TRBD1,TGTGCCAGTAGTAAAGCGGGGGACAGGGGGCGGTTGGGCTATGGCTACACCTTC,CASSKAGDRGRLGYGYTF
TRBJ2-7,TRBV6-5,many,.,TGTGCCACCCGAGAGTGGACAGACGAGCAGTACTTC,CATREWTDEQYF
TRBJ2-6,TRBV27,.,.,TGTGCCAGCAGTACACACAGGGTTTCTGGGGCCAACGTCCTGACTTTC,CASSTHRVSGANVLTF
TRBJ1-1,TRBV5-5,.,TRBD1,TGTGCCAGCAGCCCCGGACAGGTACACACTGAAGCTTTCTTT,CASSPGQVHTEAFF
TRBJ2-1,TRBV6-4,.,TRBD1,TGTGCCAGCAGTGACTCGGTTAGAGGGGGCCTTAATGAGCAGTTCTTC,CASSDSVRGGLNEQFF
TRBJ1-3,TRBV5-1,.,TRBD1,TGCGCCAGCAGCCCCGACAGGGGTTGGAACACCATATATTTT,CASSPDRGWNTIYF
TRBJ2-1,TRBV19,.,TRBD2,TGTGCCAGTATGGGGTTAGGCGGGGGGGCCGTTGAGCAGTTCTTC,CASMGLGGGAVEQFF
TRBJ1-5,TRBV2,once,.,TGTGCCAGCAGCTTGGACAGTAGCAATCAGCCCCAGCATTTT,CASSLDSSNQPQHF
TRBJ2-2,TRBV2,.,.,TGTGCCAGCAGTACTACTAGAGGCTTCACCGGGGAGCTGTTTTTT,CASSTTRGFTGELFF
TRBJ1-2,TRBV6-5,once,.,TGTGCCAGCAGGGAGGAAGATAGCTATGGCTACACCTTC,CASREEDSYGYTF
TRBJ2-1,TRBV6-5,.,TRBD2,TGTGCCAGCAGGGGTAGCGGGGGCTCCTACAATGAGCAGTTCTTC,CASRGSGGSYNEQFF
TRBJ1-1,TRBV4-2,.,.,TGTGCCAGCAGCCAAGATTACGGACAGAACACTGAAGCTTTCTTT,CASSQDYGQNTEAFF
TRBJ2-1,TRBV5-4,.,.,TGTGCCAGCAGCTTTGGGGCCACGTCCTACAATGAGCAGTTCTTC,CASSFGATSYNEQFF
TRBJ2-7,TRBV3-1/TRBV3-2,few,TRBD1,TGTGCCAGCAAAAAGAAGACGGGACAGGGGTCCGAGCAGTACTTC,CASKKKTGQGSEQYF
TRBJ1-1,TRBV11-2,.,.,TGTGCCAGCAGCTTAGGGCCCCAAGAAGCTTTCTTT,CASSLGPQEAFF
TRBJ1-1,TRBV3-1/TRBV3-2,.,.,TGTGCCAGCAGCCATCATGGGGCGAACACTGAAGCTTTCTTT,CASSHHGANTEAFF
TRBJ1-4,TRBV28,.,TRBD1,TGTGCCAGCAGTTCCGACAGGGGGCACCTGTTTTTT,CASSSDRGHLFF
TRBJ2-1,TRBV11-3,once,TRBD1,TGTGCCAGCAGCCATCTAACTGGGACAGGGCTTAATGAGCAGTTCTTC,CASSHLTGTGLNEQFF
TRBJ2-7,TRBV6-2/TRBV6-3,.,.,TGTGCCAGCAGCCGTACCTATGACTACGAGCAGTACTTC,CASSRTYDYEQYF
TRBJ1-1,TRBV6-2/TRBV6-3,.,.,TGTGCCAGCAGTTACAAGCCGAACACTGAAGCTTTCTTT,CASSYKPNTEAFF
TRBJ2-1,TRBV19,.,TRBD2,TGTGCCAGTAGCCTGCCGGGACTAGCGGGTATCGACCTTAGGAATGAGCAGTTCTTC,CASSLPGLAGIDLRNEQFF
TRBJ1-6,TRBV19,once,.,TGTGCCAGTAGTACCGGGGGGGCGAATTCACCCCTCCACTTT,CASSTGGANSPLHF
TRBJ2-7,TRBV29-1,once,.,TGCAGCTCCCGGGACTCCTACGAGCAGTACTTC,CSSRDSYEQYF
TRBJ2-2,TRBV7-2,.,TRBD1,TGTGCCAGCAGCTTAGTTTCGGGTGGGGACAGTAACACCGGGGAGCTGTTTTTT,CASSLVSGGDSNTGELFF
TRBJ2-3,TRBV9,once,TRBD2,TGTGCCAGCAGCGTAGATGGTAGCGGGGGGGCCTGGGAGTATTTT,CASSVDGSGGAWEYF
TRBJ2-1,TRBV11-3,.,TRBD2,TGTGCCAGCAGCTCCTCGCGGACTAGCGGCACTGAGCAGTTCTTC,CASSSSRTSGTEQFF
TRBJ2-3,TRBV7-9,.,TRBD2,TGTGCCAGCAGCTTAGGGCCCGGGGGGATCACAGATACGCAGTATTTT,CASSLGPGGITDTQYF
TRBJ1-4,TRBV7-9,.,.,TGTGCCAGCAGCCCTGGTGGGGGCCTGGTAGGGGCTAATGAAAAACTGTTTTTT,CASSPGGGLVGANEKLFF
TRBJ1-5,TRBV19,.,.,TGTGCCAGTAGTATGAGGTATGGAGGTGGCAATCAGCCCCAGCATTTT,CASSMRYGGGNQPQHF
TRBJ2-2,TRBV24-1,.,TRBD1,TGTGCCACCTCGGACAGGGCGAACACCGGGGAGCTGTTTTTT,CATSDRANTGELFF